The T cell receptor (beta chain) described here comes from a study of T cells after yellow fever vaccination. Study-level results: Clones that expanded after primary vaccination mostly reappeared after the booster (over 95% CD4, approximately 85% CD8). Abundant clonotypes from the bulk population could have been carried over as contaminants into FACS-sorted repertoires.

CDR3 length equals 17 residues. V was trimmed by 3 bases and J by 0 bases, leaving 15 bases between them. Germline V CDR1 and CDR2: SGHTA, FQGNSA. TCRdb reprocessed the 5' RACE reads with MiXCR, giving one entry per CDR3 protein. The sample lists under 600,000 distinct CDR3 sequences; less than 15% were seen once. As regards this clonotype: Its antigen is not known.

Sequencing was performed on PBMCs, taken on the day of the yellow fever booster vaccination. V and J are TRBV7-2 and TRBJ2-1; maybe TRBD2 (5 bases). The clonotype was recovered from a young man who received the YFV17D yellow fever vaccine. The CDR3 DNA reads as TGTGCCAGCAGCTTCATAGCGCTACGTAGCTCCTACAATGAGCAGTTCTTC. Protein sequence: CASSFIALRSSYNEQFF.